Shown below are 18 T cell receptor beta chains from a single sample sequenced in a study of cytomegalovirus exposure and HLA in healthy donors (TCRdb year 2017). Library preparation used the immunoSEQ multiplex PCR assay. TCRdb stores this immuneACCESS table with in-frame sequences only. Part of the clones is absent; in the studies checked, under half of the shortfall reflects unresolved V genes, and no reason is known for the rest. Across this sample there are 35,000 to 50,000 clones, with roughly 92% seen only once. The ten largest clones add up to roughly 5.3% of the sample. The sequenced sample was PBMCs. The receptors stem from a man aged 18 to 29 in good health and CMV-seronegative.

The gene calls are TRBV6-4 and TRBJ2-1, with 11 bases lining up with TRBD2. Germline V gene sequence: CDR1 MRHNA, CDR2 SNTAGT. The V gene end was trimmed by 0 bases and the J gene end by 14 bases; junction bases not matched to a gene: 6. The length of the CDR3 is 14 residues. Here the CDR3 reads CASSDSNLAGGKFF. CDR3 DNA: TGTGCCAGCAGTGACTCGAATCTAGCGGGAGGAAAGTTCTTC.

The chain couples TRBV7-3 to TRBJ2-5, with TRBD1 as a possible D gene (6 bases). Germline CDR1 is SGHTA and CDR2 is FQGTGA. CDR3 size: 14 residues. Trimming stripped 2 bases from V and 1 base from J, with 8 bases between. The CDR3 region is CASSLGGSQETQYF. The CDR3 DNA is TGTGCCAGCAGCTTAGGGGGCAGCCAAGAGACCCAGTACTTC.

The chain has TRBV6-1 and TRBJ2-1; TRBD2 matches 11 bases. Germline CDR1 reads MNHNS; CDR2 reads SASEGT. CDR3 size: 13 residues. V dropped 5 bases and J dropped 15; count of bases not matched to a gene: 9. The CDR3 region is CASSTYLAGGLFF. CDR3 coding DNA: TGTGCCAGCAGTACCTACCTAGCGGGGGGATTGTTCTTC.

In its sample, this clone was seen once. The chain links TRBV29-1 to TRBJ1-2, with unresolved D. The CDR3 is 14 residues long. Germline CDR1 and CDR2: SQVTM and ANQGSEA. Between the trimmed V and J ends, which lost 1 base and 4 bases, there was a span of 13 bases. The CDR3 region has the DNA TGCAGCGTTGAAGTGGGAGGGCGCATCTATGGCTACACCTTC. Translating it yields CSVEVGGRIYGYTF. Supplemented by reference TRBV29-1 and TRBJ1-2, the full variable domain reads SAVISQKPSRDICQRGTSLTIQCQVDSQVTMMFWYRQQPGQSLTLIATANQGSEATYESGFVIDKFPISRPNLTFSTLTVSNMSPEDSSIYLCSVEVGGRIYGYTFGSGTRLTVV.

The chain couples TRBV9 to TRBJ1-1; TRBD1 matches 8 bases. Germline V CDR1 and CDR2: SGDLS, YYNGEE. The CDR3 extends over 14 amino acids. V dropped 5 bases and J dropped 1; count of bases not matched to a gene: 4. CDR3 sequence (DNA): TGTGCCAGCAGAGCGGGACAGGAGAACACTGAAGCTTTCTTT. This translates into CASRAGQENTEAFF. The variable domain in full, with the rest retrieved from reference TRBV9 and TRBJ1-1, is DSGVTQTPKHLITATGQRVTLRCSPRSGDLSVYWYQQSLDQGLQFLIQYYNGEERAKGNILERFSAQQFPDLHSELNLSSLELGDSALYFCASRAGQENTEAFFGQGTRLTVV.

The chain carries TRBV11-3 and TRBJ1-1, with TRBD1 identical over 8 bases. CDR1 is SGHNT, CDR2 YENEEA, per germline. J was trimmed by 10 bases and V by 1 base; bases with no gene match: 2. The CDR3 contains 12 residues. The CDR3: CASSLVDRGAFF. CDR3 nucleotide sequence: TGTGCCAGCAGCTTAGTTGACAGGGGAGCTTTCTTT.

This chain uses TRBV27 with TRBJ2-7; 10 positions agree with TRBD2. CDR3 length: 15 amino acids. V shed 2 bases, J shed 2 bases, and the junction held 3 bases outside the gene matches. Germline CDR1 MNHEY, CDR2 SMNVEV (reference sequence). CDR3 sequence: CASSLRTSGTYEQYF. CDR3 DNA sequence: TGTGCCAGCAGTTTACGGACTAGCGGAACCTACGAGCAGTACTTC.

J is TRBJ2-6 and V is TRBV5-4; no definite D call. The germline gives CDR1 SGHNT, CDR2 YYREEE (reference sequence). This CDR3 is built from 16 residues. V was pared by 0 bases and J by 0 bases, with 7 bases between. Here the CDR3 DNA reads TGTGCCAGCAGCTTGGACTCTCTCTCTGGGGCCAACGTCCTGACTTTC. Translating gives CASSLDSLSGANVLTF. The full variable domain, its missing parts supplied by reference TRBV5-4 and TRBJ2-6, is ETGVTQSPTHLIKTRGQQVTLRCSSQSGHNTVSWYQQALGQGPQFIFQYYREEENGRGNFPPRFSGLQFPNYSSELNVNALELDDSALYLCASSLDSLSGANVLTFGAGSRLTVL.

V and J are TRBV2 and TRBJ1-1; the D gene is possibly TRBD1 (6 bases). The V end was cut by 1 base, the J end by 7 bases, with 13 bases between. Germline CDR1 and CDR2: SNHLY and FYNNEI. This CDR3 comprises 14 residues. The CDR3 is CASSEVGGRGEAFF. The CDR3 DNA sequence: TGTGCCAGCAGTGAAGTGGGGGGGCGCGGTGAAGCTTTCTTT.

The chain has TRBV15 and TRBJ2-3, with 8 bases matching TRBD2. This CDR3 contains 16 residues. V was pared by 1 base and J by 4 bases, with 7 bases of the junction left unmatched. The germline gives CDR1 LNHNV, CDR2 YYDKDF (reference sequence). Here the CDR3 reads CATSRGSGGPADTQYF. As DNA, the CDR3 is TGTGCCACCAGCAGAGGATCGGGAGGGCCCGCAGATACGCAGTATTTT.

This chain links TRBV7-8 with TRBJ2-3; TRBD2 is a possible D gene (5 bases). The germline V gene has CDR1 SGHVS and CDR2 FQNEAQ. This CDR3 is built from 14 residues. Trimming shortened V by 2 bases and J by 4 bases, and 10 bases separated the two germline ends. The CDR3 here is CASSLLGSPDTQYF. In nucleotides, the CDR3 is TGTGCCAGCAGCTTACTGGGGAGCCCAGATACGCAGTATTTT.

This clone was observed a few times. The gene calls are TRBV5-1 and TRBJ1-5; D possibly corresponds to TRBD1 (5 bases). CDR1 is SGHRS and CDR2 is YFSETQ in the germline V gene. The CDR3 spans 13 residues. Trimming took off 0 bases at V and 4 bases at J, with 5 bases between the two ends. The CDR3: CASSLDRNQPQHF. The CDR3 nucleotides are TGCGCCAGCAGCTTGGACAGGAATCAGCCCCAGCATTTT. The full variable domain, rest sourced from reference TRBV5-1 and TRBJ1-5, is KAGVTQTPRYLIKTRGQQVTLSCSPISGHRSVSWYQQTPGQGLQFLFEYFSETQRNKGNFPGRFSGRQFSNSRSEMNVSTLELGDSALYLCASSLDRNQPQHFGDGTRLSIL.

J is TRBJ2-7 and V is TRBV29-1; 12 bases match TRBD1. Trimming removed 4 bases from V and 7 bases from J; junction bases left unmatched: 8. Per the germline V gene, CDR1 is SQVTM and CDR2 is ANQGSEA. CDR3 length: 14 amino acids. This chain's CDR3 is CSVAQGTGGGEQYF. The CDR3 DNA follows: TGCAGCGTTGCTCAGGGGACAGGGGGCGGGGAGCAGTACTTC.

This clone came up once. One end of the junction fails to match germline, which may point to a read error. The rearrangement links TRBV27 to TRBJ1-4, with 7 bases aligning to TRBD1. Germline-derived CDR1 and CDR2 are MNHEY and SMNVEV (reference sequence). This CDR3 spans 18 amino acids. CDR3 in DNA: TGTGCCAGCAGTTTATCGCCCGGAAGGGACAGCCCACGAGGGATTTGTCTGTTT. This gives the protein CASSLSPGRDSPRGICLF. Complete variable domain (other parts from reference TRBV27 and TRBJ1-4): EAQVTQNPRYLITVTGKKLTVTCSQNMNHEYMSWYRQDPGLGLRQIYYSMNVEVTDKGDVPEGYKVSRKEKRNFPLILESPSPNQTSLYFCASSLSPGRDSPRGICLFGSGTQLSVL.

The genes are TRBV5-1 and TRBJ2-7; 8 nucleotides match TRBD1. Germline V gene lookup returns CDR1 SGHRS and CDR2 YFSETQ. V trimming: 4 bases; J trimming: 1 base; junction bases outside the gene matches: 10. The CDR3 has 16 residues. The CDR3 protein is CASSRSQGASSYEQYF. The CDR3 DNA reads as TGCGCCAGCAGCCGGTCTCAGGGGGCTTCGTCCTACGAGCAGTACTTC.

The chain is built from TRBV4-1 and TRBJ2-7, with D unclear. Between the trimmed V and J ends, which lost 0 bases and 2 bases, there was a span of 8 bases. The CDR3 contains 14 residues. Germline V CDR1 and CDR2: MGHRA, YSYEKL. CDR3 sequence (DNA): TGCGCCAGCAGCCAAGAGCTGGGCCCCTACGAGCAGTACTTC. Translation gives CASSQELGPYEQYF.

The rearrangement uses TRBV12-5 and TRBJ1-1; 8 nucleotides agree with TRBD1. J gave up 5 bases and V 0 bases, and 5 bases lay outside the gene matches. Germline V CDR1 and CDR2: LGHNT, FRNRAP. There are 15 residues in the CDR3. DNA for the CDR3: TGTGCTAGTGGTTTGGTACTGGGACAGGAGACTGAAGCTTTCTTT. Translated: CASGLVLGQETEAFF.

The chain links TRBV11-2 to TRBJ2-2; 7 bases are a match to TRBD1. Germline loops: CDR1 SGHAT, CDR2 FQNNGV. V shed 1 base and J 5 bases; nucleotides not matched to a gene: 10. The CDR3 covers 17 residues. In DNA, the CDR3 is TGTGCCAGCAGCTTAGTCGCCGGCAGGGGGAAGACCGGGGAGCTGTTTTTT. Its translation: CASSLVAGRGKTGELFF. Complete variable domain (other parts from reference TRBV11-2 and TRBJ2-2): EAGVAQSPRYKIIEKRQSVAFWCNPISGHATLYWYQQILGQGPKLLIQFQNNGVVDDSQLPKDRFSAERLKGVDSTLKIQPAKLEDSAVYLCASSLVAGRGKTGELFFGEGSRLTVL.